The rows below give T cell receptor beta chains drawn from one sample of a study of blood T cell repertoires in COVID-19. Sequencing was performed with immunoSEQ multiplex PCR; in TCRdb, only in-frame clones are kept and a portion is missing. The profile shows some 130,000 clones, about nine tenths of them singletons. Sequenced: peripheral blood. The receptors derive from a woman in her 70s with COVID-19, enrolled during active disease. The CDR3 runs from the conserved cysteine through the conserved F or W. A D gene is named only where the DNA matches it firmly. For some rows the clone size is stated as once, few or many, or as a class when expanded; others skip it.

v_gene: TRBV10-3; d_gene: -; j_gene: TRBJ1-1; abundance: -; CDR3nt: TGTGCCATCAGTGACCGGGGGAGGGAACTCACTGAAGCTTTCTTT; CDR3aa: CAISDRGRELTEAFF
v_gene: TRBV7-9; d_gene: -; j_gene: TRBJ1-4; abundance: -; CDR3nt: TGTGCCAGCACCCGTGGAGGGGACAATGAAAAACTGTTTTTT; CDR3aa: CASTRGGDNEKLFF
v_gene: TRBV28; d_gene: -; j_gene: TRBJ1-1; abundance: -; CDR3nt: TGTGCCAGCAGTTTGAGTGACAGTGGGGGGAAAGAAACTGAAGCTTTCTTT; CDR3aa: CASSLSDSGGKETEAFF
v_gene: TRBV24-1; d_gene: TRBD1; j_gene: TRBJ1-2; abundance: -; CDR3nt: TGTGCCACCAGTGAAACGACAGGGGGCGAGGTTGGCTACACCTTC; CDR3aa: CATSETTGGEVGYTF
v_gene: TRBV6-4; d_gene: -; j_gene: TRBJ1-1; abundance: -; CDR3nt: TGTGCCAGCAGTGACACGAGCAGGGGCACTGAAGCTTTCTTT; CDR3aa: CASSDTSRGTEAFF
v_gene: TRBV7-9; d_gene: TRBD1; j_gene: TRBJ1-4; abundance: -; CDR3nt: TGTGCCAGCAGCATCCAGGGGGCGCGACCTAATGAAAAACTGTTTTTT; CDR3aa: CASSIQGARPNEKLFF
v_gene: TRBV7-3; d_gene: -; j_gene: TRBJ2-2; abundance: -; CDR3nt: TGTGCCAGCAGCCCCGGACAGATTCTCACCGGGGAGCTGTTTTTT; CDR3aa: CASSPGQILTGELFF
v_gene: TRBV4-2; d_gene: TRBD2; j_gene: TRBJ2-1; abundance: few; CDR3nt: TGTGCCAGCAGCCTGAAAAGCGGGGGGGCCCGGGATGAGCAGTTCTTC; CDR3aa: CASSLKSGGARDEQFF
v_gene: TRBV6-5; d_gene: -; j_gene: TRBJ2-7; abundance: -; CDR3nt: TGTGCCAGCAGGCCACCGACAGGGAGGTCCTACGAGCAGTACTTC; CDR3aa: CASRPPTGRSYEQYF
v_gene: TRBV18; d_gene: TRBD1; j_gene: TRBJ1-4; abundance: -; CDR3nt: TGTGCCAGCTCGCCCGGGACAGGGGGCGAGGAAAAACTGTTTTTT; CDR3aa: CASSPGTGGEEKLFF
v_gene: TRBV5-1; d_gene: TRBD1; j_gene: TRBJ1-4; abundance: -; CDR3nt: TGCGCCAGCAGCTCGGGACAGCTTAATGAAAAACTGTTTTTT; CDR3aa: CASSSGQLNEKLFF
v_gene: TRBV3-1/TRBV3-2; d_gene: -; j_gene: TRBJ1-1; abundance: few; CDR3nt: TGTGCCAGCAGCCCTCGGCGAACAGCCGGCACTGAAGCTTTCTTT; CDR3aa: CASSPRRTAGTEAFF
v_gene: TRBV27; d_gene: -; j_gene: TRBJ1-3; abundance: -; CDR3nt: TGTGCCAGCAGTTTTGATGCGAGCTCTGGAAACACCATATATTTT; CDR3aa: CASSFDASSGNTIYF
v_gene: TRBV5-1; d_gene: TRBD1; j_gene: TRBJ1-1; abundance: -; CDR3nt: TGCGCCAGCAGCGGGGGACAGGGTGGAAGCACTGAAGCTTTCTTT; CDR3aa: CASSGGQGGSTEAFF
v_gene: TRBV2; d_gene: -; j_gene: TRBJ1-1; abundance: -; CDR3nt: TGTGCCAGCAGTCGGAGAACGGGGAACACTGAAGCTTTCTTT; CDR3aa: CASSRRTGNTEAFF
v_gene: TRBV7-6; d_gene: -; j_gene: TRBJ1-4; abundance: -; CDR3nt: TGTGCCAGCAGCTTAGCTTTGCGGGGGGATGAAAAACTGTTTTTT; CDR3aa: CASSLALRGDEKLFF
v_gene: TRBV5-6; d_gene: -; j_gene: TRBJ2-7; abundance: -; CDR3nt: TGTGCCAGCAGCTTGGCGACGGGGGAGCAGTACTTC; CDR3aa: CASSLATGEQYF
v_gene: TRBV10-3; d_gene: -; j_gene: TRBJ2-3; abundance: -; CDR3nt: TGTGCCATCAGTGTTGAGGGTTCAGATACGCAGTATTTT; CDR3aa: CAISVEGSDTQYF
v_gene: TRBV5-6; d_gene: TRBD2; j_gene: TRBJ2-5; abundance: -; CDR3nt: TGTGCCAGCAGCTTTTTGCGGGGGGGCCAAGAGACCCAGTACTTC; CDR3aa: CASSFLRGGQETQYF
v_gene: TRBV2; d_gene: TRBD1; j_gene: TRBJ1-1; abundance: few; CDR3nt: TGTGCCAGCAGTGTGGGACAGACAAGGGACACTGAAGCTTTCTTT; CDR3aa: CASSVGQTRDTEAFF
v_gene: TRBV5-6; d_gene: TRBD1; j_gene: TRBJ2-7; abundance: -; CDR3nt: TGTGCCAGCAGCTCGGGACAGGGATACTACGAGCAGTACTTC; CDR3aa: CASSSGQGYYEQYF
v_gene: TRBV30; d_gene: -; j_gene: TRBJ2-7; abundance: -; CDR3nt: TGTGCCTGGAGACCGCCGGGCTACGAGCAGTACTTC; CDR3aa: CAWRPPGYEQYF
v_gene: TRBV7-2; d_gene: -; j_gene: TRBJ2-3; abundance: -; CDR3nt: TGTGCCAGCAGCCTTCTAGCGTACACAGATACGCAGTATTTT; CDR3aa: CASSLLAYTDTQYF
v_gene: TRBV29-1; d_gene: -; j_gene: TRBJ2-5; abundance: -; CDR3nt: TGCAGCGTTGAGCCAGGAGGGGATGAGACCCAGTACTTC; CDR3aa: CSVEPGGDETQYF
v_gene: TRBV28; d_gene: TRBD1; j_gene: TRBJ2-5; abundance: once; CDR3nt: TGTGCCAGCAGTTTATCGGGCAGGGGGCAAGAGACCCAGTACTTC; CDR3aa: CASSLSGRGQETQYF
v_gene: TRBV6-1; d_gene: -; j_gene: TRBJ1-1; abundance: once; CDR3nt: TGTGCCAGCAGTGAAGATCCGGACAGACCGAACACTGAAGCTTTCTTT; CDR3aa: CASSEDPDRPNTEAFF
v_gene: TRBV10-3; d_gene: -; j_gene: TRBJ2-1; abundance: -; CDR3nt: TGTGCCATACGGTCAGGGCAAGGTTCCAATGAGCAGTTCTTC; CDR3aa: CAIRSGQGSNEQFF
v_gene: TRBV3-1/TRBV3-2; d_gene: -; j_gene: TRBJ1-5; abundance: -; CDR3nt: TGTGCCAGCAGCCTGAGGGGCAATCAGCCCCAGCATTTT; CDR3aa: CASSLRGNQPQHF
v_gene: TRBV19; d_gene: -; j_gene: TRBJ2-1; abundance: -; CDR3nt: TGTGCCAGTAGTATAGCCAGTCAGGGCTATGAGCAGTTCTTC; CDR3aa: CASSIASQGYEQFF
v_gene: TRBV9; d_gene: -; j_gene: TRBJ1-5; abundance: -; CDR3nt: TGTGCCAGCAGCGTAGGTCAGGGTACGAATCAGCCCCAGCATTTT; CDR3aa: CASSVGQGTNQPQHF
v_gene: TRBV18; d_gene: -; j_gene: TRBJ1-5; abundance: -; CDR3nt: TGTGCCAGCTCACTTCTTACAGGGATCGGCAATCAGCCCCAGCATTTT; CDR3aa: CASSLLTGIGNQPQHF
v_gene: TRBV7-9; d_gene: TRBD1; j_gene: TRBJ2-7; abundance: -; CDR3nt: TGTGCCAGCAGCTCCGGACAGGGTATTGTCGAGCAGTACTTC; CDR3aa: CASSSGQGIVEQYF
v_gene: TRBV6-5; d_gene: -; j_gene: TRBJ2-7; abundance: -; CDR3nt: TGTGCCAGCAGTTACTCGACTAGTACCCACGAGCAGTACTTC; CDR3aa: CASSYSTSTHEQYF
v_gene: TRBV13; d_gene: TRBD1; j_gene: TRBJ1-1; abundance: few; CDR3nt: TGTGCCAGCAGAGAGACAGGGCGAATGAACACTGAAGCTTTCTTT; CDR3aa: CASRETGRMNTEAFF
v_gene: TRBV28; d_gene: -; j_gene: TRBJ2-7; abundance: once; CDR3nt: TGTGCCAGCAGTTTGACGGTAAATACAGGGAGATTCTCCTACGAGCAGTACTTC; CDR3aa: CASSLTVNTGRFSYEQYF
v_gene: TRBV10-1; d_gene: TRBD1; j_gene: TRBJ2-7; abundance: -; CDR3nt: TGCGCCACCCTACGATTCTCCGAGACAGGGATATTATACGAGCAGTACTTC; CDR3aa: CATLRFSETGILYEQYF
v_gene: TRBV7-6; d_gene: -; j_gene: TRBJ1-3; abundance: few; CDR3nt: TGTGCCAGCAGTCCTACGGGGGGCAGGCTTGGAAACACCATATATTTT; CDR3aa: CASSPTGGRLGNTIYF
v_gene: TRBV5-1; d_gene: TRBD1; j_gene: TRBJ2-7; abundance: -; CDR3nt: TGCGCCAGCTCGGAAACAGGGGGCTCCTACGAGCAGTACTTC; CDR3aa: CASSETGGSYEQYF
v_gene: TRBV2; d_gene: TRBD1; j_gene: TRBJ2-1; abundance: -; CDR3nt: TGTGCCAGCGACCGGGACAGGGGTCGGAATGAGCAGTTCTTC; CDR3aa: CASDRDRGRNEQFF
v_gene: TRBV18; d_gene: -; j_gene: TRBJ1-5; abundance: once; CDR3nt: TGTGCCAGCCCAATCCGACAGTCCAATCAGCCCCAGCATTTT; CDR3aa: CASPIRQSNQPQHF
v_gene: TRBV28; d_gene: -; j_gene: TRBJ1-2; abundance: many; CDR3nt: TGTGCCAGCAGTTTACCGACAGGATGGCGTGGCTACACCTTC; CDR3aa: CASSLPTGWRGYTF
v_gene: TRBV7-9; d_gene: TRBD1; j_gene: TRBJ1-5; abundance: -; CDR3nt: TGTGCCAGCAGCTTAGGTTGGGACAGATATAGCAATCAGCCCCAGCATTTT; CDR3aa: CASSLGWDRYSNQPQHF
v_gene: TRBV27; d_gene: -; j_gene: TRBJ1-6; abundance: -; CDR3nt: TGTGCCAGCAGTTGGGTCACAGGGCATTCACCCCTCCACTTT; CDR3aa: CASSWVTGHSPLHF
v_gene: TRBV30; d_gene: -; j_gene: TRBJ1-2; abundance: -; CDR3nt: TGTGCCTGGAGTGTAGGCAGGGGAAGTTCCTATGGCTACACCTTC; CDR3aa: CAWSVGRGSSYGYTF
v_gene: TRBV10-3; d_gene: -; j_gene: TRBJ2-3; abundance: -; CDR3nt: TGTGCCATCAGCCTGTCTTCGGATACGCAGTATTTT; CDR3aa: CAISLSSDTQYF
v_gene: TRBV7-3; d_gene: TRBD1; j_gene: TRBJ1-2; abundance: few; CDR3nt: TGTGCCAGCAGCTCAACCGGGACAGACTATGGCTACACCTTC; CDR3aa: CASSSTGTDYGYTF
v_gene: TRBV6-2/TRBV6-3; d_gene: -; j_gene: TRBJ2-4; abundance: -; CDR3nt: TGTGCCAGCAGCTTTCATCGGGGACTCTCCAAAAACATTCAGTACTTC; CDR3aa: CASSFHRGLSKNIQYF
v_gene: TRBV28; d_gene: -; j_gene: TRBJ2-1; abundance: -; CDR3nt: TGTGCCAGCAGTTTAAGGCCAGGGAGGCACAATGAGCAGTTCTTC; CDR3aa: CASSLRPGRHNEQFF
v_gene: TRBV3-1/TRBV3-2; d_gene: -; j_gene: TRBJ1-6; abundance: -; CDR3nt: TGTGCCAGCAGCCTGGATGGGGGCGGGAATTCACCCCTCCACTTT; CDR3aa: CASSLDGGGNSPLHF
v_gene: TRBV3-1/TRBV3-2; d_gene: TRBD1; j_gene: TRBJ2-1; abundance: -; CDR3nt: TGTGCCAGCGGGACAGGGGGGAAGAGCTCCTACAATGAGCAGTTCTTC; CDR3aa: CASGTGGKSSYNEQFF
v_gene: TRBV28; d_gene: TRBD1; j_gene: TRBJ2-1; abundance: -; CDR3nt: TGTGCCAGCACCCCGCGGACAGGACCACGAAATTATGAGCAGTTCTTC; CDR3aa: CASTPRTGPRNYEQFF
v_gene: TRBV7-2; d_gene: TRBD1; j_gene: TRBJ2-7; abundance: -; CDR3nt: TGTGCCAGCAGCTTAGTCGGGACAGGGTTCTACGAGCAGTACTTC; CDR3aa: CASSLVGTGFYEQYF
v_gene: TRBV19; d_gene: -; j_gene: TRBJ1-6; abundance: -; CDR3nt: TGTGCCAGTAGTATCCGGCAGGATAATTCACCCCTCCACTTT; CDR3aa: CASSIRQDNSPLHF
v_gene: TRBV5-1; d_gene: -; j_gene: TRBJ1-2; abundance: -; CDR3nt: TGCGCCAGCAGCTTGGGGCCAGGTCTTGCTAACTATGGCTACACCTTC; CDR3aa: CASSLGPGLANYGYTF
v_gene: TRBV28; d_gene: -; j_gene: TRBJ1-1; abundance: -; CDR3nt: TGTGCCAGCAGTTTAGAAGCCAGGATGAACACTGAAGCTTTCTTT; CDR3aa: CASSLEARMNTEAFF
v_gene: TRBV19; d_gene: -; j_gene: TRBJ1-1; abundance: -; CDR3nt: TGTGCCAGTACCATGCGGGGGCGGGTCACTGAAGCTTTCTTT; CDR3aa: CASTMRGRVTEAFF
v_gene: TRBV29-1; d_gene: TRBD1; j_gene: TRBJ1-2; abundance: -; CDR3nt: TGCAGCGCGGGACAGTTGGATGTTGGCTACACCTTC; CDR3aa: CSAGQLDVGYTF
v_gene: TRBV19; d_gene: TRBD1; j_gene: TRBJ1-2; abundance: -; CDR3nt: TGTGCCAGTAGTAATCCCGGGACAGCTAACTATGGCTACACCTTC; CDR3aa: CASSNPGTANYGYTF
v_gene: TRBV5-4; d_gene: TRBD2; j_gene: TRBJ2-7; abundance: -; CDR3nt: TGTGCCAGCAGCCCTCGGACTAGCGGAACCTACGAGCAGTACTTC; CDR3aa: CASSPRTSGTYEQYF